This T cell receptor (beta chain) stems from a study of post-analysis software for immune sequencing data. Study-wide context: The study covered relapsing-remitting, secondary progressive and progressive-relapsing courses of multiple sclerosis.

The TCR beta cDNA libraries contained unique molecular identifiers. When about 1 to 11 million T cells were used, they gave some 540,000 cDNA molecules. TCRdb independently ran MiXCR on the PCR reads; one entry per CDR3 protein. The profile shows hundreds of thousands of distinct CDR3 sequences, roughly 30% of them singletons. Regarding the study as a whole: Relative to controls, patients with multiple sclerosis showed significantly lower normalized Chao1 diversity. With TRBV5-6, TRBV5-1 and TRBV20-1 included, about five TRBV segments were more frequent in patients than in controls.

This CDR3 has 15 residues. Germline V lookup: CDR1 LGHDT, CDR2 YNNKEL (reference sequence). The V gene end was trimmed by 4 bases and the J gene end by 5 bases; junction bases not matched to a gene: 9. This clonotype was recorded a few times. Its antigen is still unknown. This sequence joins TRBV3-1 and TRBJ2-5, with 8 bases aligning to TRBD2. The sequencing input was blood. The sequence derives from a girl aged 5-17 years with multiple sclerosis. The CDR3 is CASSPYSGGVETQYF. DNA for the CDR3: TGTGCCAGCAGCCCCTACAGCGGGGGTGTGGAGACCCAGTACTTC.